Sequencing of this TCR beta chain was carried out in a study of beta chain features in type 1 diabetes. Study-wide findings and caveats: Significant though moderate, a shortening of TCRB CDR3s appeared in all four CD4+ subsets of Type 1 diabetes patients.

The whole isolated RNA underwent reverse transcription, so sequencing captured expressed TCRB transcripts. Libraries were prepared by immunoSEQ multiplex PCR; TCRdb keeps only in-frame clonotypes and omits some of them. The sample holds around 690,000 clones, roughly an eighth seen once. V was pared by 5 bases and J by 1 base, with 12 bases between. Per the germline V gene, CDR1 is KGHSH and CDR2 is LQKENI. This CDR3 contains 15 residues. This clone has more than one count but fewer than ten. The antigen is unknown. The receptor was derived from a man aged 25-45 years with type 1 diabetes. The chain is built from TRBV18 and TRBJ1-5; a possible D gene is TRBD1 (5 bases). Specimen: naive CD4+ T cells from blood. The CDR3 DNA follows: TGTGCCAGCTCAATAGGGGTGGGGAGCAATCAGCCCCAGCATTTT. Translation gives CASSIGVGSNQPQHF.